The 19 T cell receptor beta chains below come from one sample, sequenced in a study of blood T cell repertoires in COVID-19. Clones were read by immunoSEQ multiplex PCR, and TCRdb kept only the in-frame ones, dropping some. Of hundreds of thousands of clones listed, about 88% were seen once; the top ten hold around 2.9%. The material sequenced was PBMCs or T cells enriched from blood (not recorded which). The receptors were sampled from a woman aged 45 to 65 who had recovered from COVID-19.

The chain employs TRBV7-3 and TRBJ2-1; perhaps TRBD2 as D (6 bases). The CDR3 contains 12 residues. V gave up 3 bases and J gave up 9 bases, with 9 bases separating them. Germline values: CDR1 SGHTA, CDR2 FQGTGA. The CDR3: CASSLDYSEQFF. In DNA, the CDR3 is TGTGCCAGCAGCTTGGACTACTCTGAGCAGTTCTTC.

V gene TRBV5-1 combines with J gene TRBJ2-2; tentatively, D is TRBD2 (6 bases). Germline assignment: CDR1 SGHRS and CDR2 YFSETQ. V was shortened by 4 bases and J by 0 bases, with 10 bases between the two germline ends. This CDR3 region has 15 residues. In DNA form, the CDR3 reads TGCGCCAGCAGCGCCGGGAGACCGAACACCGGGGAGCTGTTTTTT. This translates into CASSAGRPNTGELFF. Together with reference TRBV5-1 and TRBJ2-2, the CDR3 gives the full variable domain: KAGVTQTPRYLIKTRGQQVTLSCSPISGHRSVSWYQQTPGQGLQFLFEYFSETQRNKGNFPGRFSGRQFSNSRSEMNVSTLELGDSALYLCASSAGRPNTGELFFGEGSRLTVL.

The chain employs TRBV5-1 and TRBJ2-5; 10 nucleotides align to TRBD2. Germline V gives CDR1 SGHRS, CDR2 YFSETQ. With 4 bases clipped from V and 3 bases from J, the junction kept 15 bases outside the gene matches. The CDR3 is 18 residues long. CDR3 bases: TGCGCCAGCAGCCACGCCAGGGGGGATAGCGGGAGGAAAGAGACCCAGTACTTC. It specifies CASSHARGDSGRKETQYF.

The chain carries TRBV27 and TRBJ2-2; TRBD1 matches 7 bases. Germline-derived CDR1 and CDR2 are MNHEY and SMNVEV (reference sequence). V dropped 8 bases and J dropped 4; count of bases not matched to a gene: 10. CDR3 size: 15 residues. CDR3: CASSRDPGGTGELFF. CDR3 DNA sequence: TGTGCCAGCTCCCGGGACCCAGGGGGCACCGGGGAGCTGTTTTTT.

The rearrangement joins TRBV10-2 to TRBJ1-1, with D possibly matching TRBD1 (5 bases). Trimming shortened V by 0 bases and J by 4 bases, and 12 bases separated the two germline ends. CDR1 and CDR2 (germline): WSHSY, SAAADI. The CDR3 extends over 15 amino acids. Here the CDR3 DNA reads TGCGCCAGCAGTGAGTCATCCCAGGGAGGCACTGAAGCTTTCTTT. This codes for CASSESSQGGTEAFF.

The chain carries TRBV18 and TRBJ2-1, with a possible D match to TRBD2 (7 bases). This CDR3 has 16 amino acids. CDR1 KGHSH and CDR2 LQKENI come from the germline V gene. Trimming shortened V by 1 base and J by 7 bases, and 17 bases separated the two germline ends. The CDR3: CASSPLDGGRLNEQFF. For the CDR3, the DNA is TGTGCCAGCTCACCACTGGACGGGGGGCGCTTGAATGAGCAGTTCTTC.

The chain has TRBV28 and TRBJ2-3; 8 nucleotides line up with TRBD2. The CDR3 length is 17 residues. With V trimmed by 10 bases and J by 2 bases, 17 bases remained unmatched. The germline V gene encodes CDR1 MDHEN and CDR2 SYDVKM. As DNA, the CDR3 is TGTGCCACACAAAAGCCGGTCTGGACTAGCCCCACAGATACGCAGTATTTT. Its protein product is CATQKPVWTSPTDTQYF.

V usage is TRBV2 and J usage is TRBJ2-1; 9 nucleotides align to TRBD2. V shed 5 bases, J shed 9 bases, and the junction held 17 bases outside the gene matches. The CDR3 has 17 amino acids. The germline V gene has CDR1 SNHLY and CDR2 FYNNEI. In DNA, the CDR3 is TGTGCCAGCAGTCCAATTAAAAACAGCGGGGGGTCCAGTGAGCAGTTCTTC. This encodes CASSPIKNSGGSSEQFF.

The rearrangement uses TRBV30 and TRBJ2-2; TRBD2 agrees at 9 bases. Germline V CDR1 and CDR2: GTSNPN, SVGIG (reference sequence). CDR3 length equals 15 residues. Trimming at V came to 3 bases and at J to 4 bases, leaving 6 bases not matched to a gene. The DNA for the CDR3 is TGTGCCTGGAGACCGGGCGGGAGGGCCACCGGGGAGCTGTTTTTT. Translation: CAWRPGGRATGELFF.

The chain joins TRBV29-1 to TRBJ1-1, with D uncertain. CDR1 and CDR2 (germline): SQVTM, ANQGSEA. Trimming stripped 3 bases from V and 4 bases from J, with 9 bases between. The CDR3 length is 12 residues. CDR3 nucleotide sequence: TGCAGCGTTGATCGTACTAGCACTGAAGCTTTCTTT. It encodes CSVDRTSTEAFF.

The chain has TRBV28 and TRBJ1-2, with TRBD1 matching 7 bases. Germline CDR1 is MDHEN and CDR2 is SYDVKM. The CDR3 is 14 residues long. J lost 5 bases, V lost 5 bases, and 8 bases had no gene match. Written as DNA, the CDR3 is TGTGCCAGCAGTCCGCCGGGACAGAAATATGGCTACACCTTC. Translated, it gives CASSPPGQKYGYTF.

The chain employs TRBV28 and TRBJ1-1; maybe TRBD1 (6 bases). Trimming took off 5 bases at V and 4 bases at J, with 20 bases between the two ends. The CDR3 loop spans 16 amino acids. Germline V gene data show CDR1 as MDHEN and CDR2 as SYDVKM. CDR3 DNA sequence: TGTGCCAGCAGTCGACACTCCCAGGGGAAGGGCACTGAAGCTTTCTTT. This translates into CASSRHSQGKGTEAFF.

The chain carries TRBV25-1 and TRBJ1-4; TRBD1 might be the D (6 bases). The CDR3 extends over 15 amino acids. The germline V gene has CDR1 MGHDK and CDR2 SYGVNS. With 6 bases removed from V and 0 bases from J, the gap between germline ends came to 11 bases. The CDR3 loop is CASRWTDATNEKLFF. The CDR3 nucleotides read TGTGCCAGCAGGTGGACAGACGCAACTAATGAAAAACTGTTTTTT.

The V call is TRBV21-1, the J call TRBJ1-2; the table's D call TRBD1 went unverified against the DNA. TRBV21-1 is flagged as a pseudogene. The CDR3 is 14 amino acids. CDR3 residues: CASSNRDRDYGYTF. As DNA, the CDR3 is TGTGCCAGCAGCAACCGGGACAGGGACTATGGCTACACCTTC.

This clone is a singleton in its sample. In nucleotides, the CDR3 is TGTGCCAGCACTCACAGGGGTAGGAACTATGGCTACACCTTC. It codes for CASTHRGRNYGYTF. The chain carries TRBV6-5 and TRBJ1-2; the match to TRBD1 covers 7 bases. Germline lookup yields CDR1 MNHEY and CDR2 SVGAGI. The trim removed 7 bases at V and 2 bases at J, leaving 7 bases unmatched. The CDR3 is 14 residues long.

This chain joins TRBV19 and TRBJ1-2; no reliable D call. Looked up from germline, CDR1 is LNHDA and CDR2 is SQIVND (reference sequence). The ends were cut back, 3 bases at V and 2 bases at J, with 13 bases in the middle. The CDR3 covers 15 residues. This CDR3 is CASSMEPDRNYGYTF. The CDR3 nucleotides are TGTGCCAGTAGTATGGAGCCGGATCGGAACTATGGCTACACCTTC.

The genes are TRBV6-5 and TRBJ2-7; 7 bases line up with TRBD1. Germline V CDR1 and CDR2: MNHEY, SVGAGI. The trim removed 6 bases at V and 3 bases at J, leaving 11 bases unmatched. The CDR3 is 15 residues long. In DNA, the CDR3 is TGTGCCAGCAGGCGAAAGGCCGGGACAGACTACGAGCAGTACTTC. As protein: CASRRKAGTDYEQYF.

CDR3 sequence (DNA): TGTGCCAGCAGTTTTCCTACACCCCTCCACTTT. Its translation is CASSFPTPLHF. The rearrangement uses TRBV28 and TRBJ1-6, with D uncertain. Trimming stripped 3 bases from V and 11 bases from J, with 5 bases between. The CDR3 is made up of 11 amino acids. CDR1 is MDHEN, CDR2 SYDVKM, per germline.

The chain combines TRBV18 with TRBJ1-1, with D hard to call. Germline CDR1 KGHSH, CDR2 LQKENI. The length of the CDR3 is 16 residues. V lost 5 bases and J lost 0, with 16 bases in between. For the CDR3, the DNA is TGTGCCAGCTCATCCAACCCAGGAGGAGTGAACACTGAAGCTTTCTTT. As protein: CASSSNPGGVNTEAFF.